These 26 T cell receptor beta chains share one sample of origin, sequenced in a study of T-cell reconstitution after alpha-beta-depleted transplantation in children. For TCRbeta, the library was prepared with unique molecular identifiers. TCRdb recomputed calls from the PCR reads with MiXCR, one row per CDR3 protein. The sample comprises 380,000 or so distinct CDR3 sequences, 10% to 15% of which are singletons, and about 4.5% rests with the top ten. The input for sequencing was PBMCs, taken from the stem cell graft. The receptors originated from a human donor who donated a stem cell graft to a child with Fanconi anemia.

The sample holds a few counts of this clonotype. V and J are TRBV6-1 and TRBJ2-2, with D perhaps given as TRBD1 or TRBD2 (5 bases each). This CDR3 is built from 14 residues. Trimming left V 6 bases short and J 5 bases short, with 13 bases between. Per germline, CDR1 MNHNS and CDR2 SASEGT. The CDR3 DNA is TGTGCCAGCAGGGAGGACATGGGGACCGGGGAGCTGTTTTTT. This codes for CASREDMGTGELFF.

This rearrangement joins TRBV12-3 or TRBV12-4 to TRBJ1-2, with TRBD1 matching over 7 bases. V dropped 6 bases and J dropped 1; count of bases not matched to a gene: 5. The CDR3 has 14 residues. In nucleotides, the CDR3 is TGTGCCAGCAGATCGGGACAGCTTAACTATGGCTACACCTTC. The encoded protein is CASRSGQLNYGYTF.

CDR3 in DNA: TGCGCCAGCAGCCGGACTATTACATCCTACGAGCAGTACTTC. This translates into CASSRTITSYEQYF. The chain uses TRBV5-1 and TRBJ2-7; D is possibly TRBD2 (6 bases). CDR3 length equals 14 residues. V lost 4 bases and J lost 1, with 12 bases in between. The germline gives CDR1 SGHRS, CDR2 YFSETQ. Full variable domain (remainder filled in from reference TRBV5-1 and TRBJ2-7): KAGVTQTPRYLIKTRGQQVTLSCSPISGHRSVSWYQQTPGQGLQFLFEYFSETQRNKGNFPGRFSGRQFSNSRSEMNVSTLELGDSALYLCASSRTITSYEQYFGPGTRLTVT.

This clonotype was counted between two and nine times. The V gene is TRBV12-3 or TRBV12-4, the J gene TRBJ2-4, with 7 bases that match TRBD1. V lost 6 bases and J lost 9; bases outside the gene matches: 11. The CDR3 has 14 residues. The CDR3 nucleotides are TGTGCCAGCAGGCGACAGGGTCGTATGGGCATTCAGTACTTC. Protein: CASRRQGRMGIQYF.

The V and J genes are TRBV27 and TRBJ2-1; 7 bases are a match to TRBD1. With 3 bases clipped from V and 6 bases from J, the junction kept 5 bases outside the gene matches. The CDR3 runs 14 residues. Germline V CDR1 and CDR2: MNHEY, SMNVEV (reference sequence). Here the CDR3 reads CASSFEGAGNEQFF. The DNA of the CDR3 is TGTGCCAGCAGTTTTGAGGGGGCCGGCAATGAGCAGTTCTTC.

The V and J genes are TRBV20-1 and TRBJ2-3; D may be TRBD1 or TRBD2 (6 bases each). Germline CDR1 reads DFQATT; CDR2 reads SNEGSKA (reference sequence). This CDR3 has 13 amino acids. V lost 5 bases and J lost 2, with 11 bases in between. CDR3 bases: TGCAGTGCTCCGAGGGGGGCCACAGATACGCAGTATTTT. Amino acid sequence: CSAPRGATDTQYF.

This clonotype was counted at least ten times. The chain uses TRBV29-1 and TRBJ1-5; D remains unclear. Trimming took 4 bases from V and 1 from J, leaving 8 bases between them. The CDR3 has 13 residues. CDR1 and CDR2 from the germline V gene are SQVTM and ANQGSEA. CDR3 in amino acids: CSVGAGSNQPQHF. CDR3 bases: TGCAGCGTTGGGGCGGGGAGCAATCAGCCCCAGCATTTT. Full variable domain (rest looked up from reference TRBV29-1 and TRBJ1-5): SAVISQKPSRDICQRGTSLTIQCQVDSQVTMMFWYRQQPGQSLTLIATANQGSEATYESGFVIDKFPISRPNLTFSTLTVSNMSPEDSSIYLCSVGAGSNQPQHFGDGTRLSIL.

This clonotype was observed a handful of times. The chain carries TRBV29-1 and TRBJ1-2, with D possibly matching TRBD1 (6 bases). The CDR3 sequence is 13 residues long. V lost 5 bases to trimming and J lost 6 bases, with 16 bases between them. Germline V gene data show CDR1 as SQVTM and CDR2 as ANQGSEA. Written as DNA, the CDR3 is TGCAGCGTTAAGGGAAAGGGGGGAGATGGCTACACCTTC. Amino acids: CSVKGKGGDGYTF.

The chain combines TRBV7-9 with TRBJ2-1, with 8 positions matching TRBD2. CDR1 and CDR2 (germline): SEHNR, FQNEAQ (reference sequence). With V trimmed by 5 bases and J by 4 bases, 7 bases remained unmatched. CDR3 length: 15 residues. DNA for the CDR3: TGTGCCAGCAGCCCAAGCGGGGGAACTTACAATGAGCAGTTCTTC. Encoded protein: CASSPSGGTYNEQFF.

The chain is built from TRBV5-5 and TRBJ1-1; D is unclear. The V end was cut by 0 bases, the J end by 4 bases, with 13 bases between. The CDR3 totals 15 residues. Germline V CDR1 and CDR2: SGHKS, YYEKEE (reference sequence). In nucleotides, the CDR3 is TGTGCCAGCAGCTTGGCTTGGGGAGGAGGCACTGAAGCTTTCTTT. Amino acids: CASSLAWGGGTEAFF.

This chain links TRBV4-2 with TRBJ2-6; D is possibly TRBD1 (5 bases). CDR1 is LGHNA and CDR2 is YNFKEQ in the germline V gene. Trimming pared 6 bases from V and 0 bases from J, leaving 15 bases between. The CDR3 spans 17 residues. The CDR3 reads CASSPDKQDSGANVLTF. In nucleotides, the CDR3 is TGTGCCAGCAGTCCGGATAAACAGGACTCTGGGGCCAACGTCCTGACTTTC.

The chain is built from TRBV9 and TRBJ2-5; possibly TRBD1 or TRBD2 for D (5 bases each). Trimming removed 3 bases from V and 0 bases from J, with 21 bases in between. Per the germline V gene, CDR1 is SGDLS and CDR2 is YYNGEE. The length of the CDR3 is 18 residues. CDR3 in amino acids: CASSASSGTASYQETQYF. The DNA of the CDR3 is TGTGCCAGCAGCGCTAGCTCCGGGACGGCCTCGTACCAAGAGACCCAGTACTTC.

The table lists this clonotype with many counts. This sequence joins TRBV28 and TRBJ2-3; 9 nucleotides match TRBD1. Per germline, CDR1 MDHEN and CDR2 SYDVKM. This CDR3 contains 17 residues. V trimming: 7 bases; J trimming: 6 bases; junction bases outside the gene matches: 17. This CDR3 is CASNLSPRDRVSDTQYF. DNA for the CDR3: TGTGCCAGCAACCTGAGCCCCCGGGACAGGGTATCGGATACGCAGTATTTT.

This clonotype appeared a few times. The chain links TRBV20-1 to TRBJ2-1; 11 nucleotides agree with TRBD2. Trimming cost V 7 bases and J 14 bases; bases outside gene matches: 13. Germline CDR1 DFQATT, CDR2 SNEGSKA (reference sequence). The CDR3 runs 13 residues. CDR3 amino acids: CSVTGTSGPLEFF. DNA of the CDR3: TGCAGTGTTACCGGGACTAGCGGCCCCCTGGAGTTCTTC.

V gene TRBV27 combines with J gene TRBJ1-1, with D tentatively TRBD1 (5 bases). The CDR3 consists of 13 residues. CDR1 MNHEY and CDR2 SMNVEV come from the germline V gene (reference sequence). V was trimmed by 3 bases and J by 5 bases, leaving 10 bases between them. The CDR3 here is CASSFSGRTEAFF. CDR3 DNA: TGTGCCAGCAGTTTTTCAGGGAGGACTGAAGCTTTCTTT.

This clonotype was counted at least ten times. This sequence joins TRBV12-3 or TRBV12-4 and TRBJ2-4, with D perhaps TRBD2 (6 bases). Deletions cut 2 bases from V and 6 bases from J, with 8 bases between. This CDR3 region has 13 residues. The CDR3 sequence is CASSLQRANIQYF. The CDR3, as DNA: TGTGCCAGCAGTTTACAGCGGGCAAACATTCAGTACTTC.

This sequence joins TRBV12-3 or TRBV12-4 and TRBJ1-6, with a weak D call TRBD1 (6 bases). This CDR3 has 15 residues. V dropped 1 base and J dropped 8 bases, with 12 bases sitting between them. The CDR3 here is CASSLEGGWDSPLHF. The CDR3 nucleotides read TGTGCCAGCAGTTTAGAAGGGGGATGGGATTCACCCCTCCACTTT.

The J gene is TRBJ1-1, the V gene TRBV7-3; D unclear. There are 13 residues in the CDR3. Looked up from germline, CDR1 is SGHTA and CDR2 is FQGTGA. Trimming pared 1 base from V and 5 bases from J, leaving 8 bases between. The CDR3 bases are TGTGCCAGCAGCTTAAATGCAGGAACTGAAGCTTTCTTT. This encodes CASSLNAGTEAFF. Full variable domain (remainder filled in from reference TRBV7-3 and TRBJ1-1): GAGVSQTPSNKVTEKGKYVELRCDPISGHTALYWYRQSLGQGPEFLIYFQGTGAADDSGLPNDRFFAVRPEGSVSTLKIQRTERGDSAVYLCASSLNAGTEAFFGQGTRLTVV.

This clonotype occurred many times. This sequence joins TRBV28 and TRBJ1-1; no clear D. The V end lost 6 bases, the J end lost 5 bases, and 16 bases lay between the germline ends. From germline, CDR1 is MDHEN and CDR2 SYDVKM. This CDR3 region has 14 residues. DNA for the CDR3: TGTGCCAGCAGCTTTCTGACCCCGGGGACTGAAGCTTTCTTT. As protein: CASSFLTPGTEAFF.

This clonotype showed up just a few times. The V and J genes are TRBV30 and TRBJ2-2; D call uncertain. V was cut by 8 bases and J by 1 base, with 8 bases left in between. Per germline, CDR1 GTSNPN and CDR2 SVGIG (reference sequence). This CDR3 is built from 12 residues. CDR3 sequence (DNA): TGTGCCCTACCCCGGAACACCGGGGAGCTGTTTTTT. The encoded protein is CALPRNTGELFF.

The chain has TRBV6-2 or TRBV6-3 and TRBJ2-5; TRBD2 agrees at 9 bases. This CDR3 has 15 residues. The germline CDR1 and CDR2 sequences are MNHEY and SVGEGT. V shed 7 bases, J shed 2 bases, and the junction held 8 bases outside the gene matches. For the CDR3, the DNA is TGTGCCAGCACTCGACTGCGGGGGGGACAAGAGACCCAGTACTTC. This gives the protein CASTRLRGGQETQYF.

The chain has TRBV23-1 and TRBJ2-1, with D perhaps TRBD1 (5 bases). TRBV23-1 is an ORF for which the function is uncertain. The V gene lost 2 bases and the J gene lost 2 bases, with 28 bases spanning the gap. The CDR3 extends over 21 amino acids. CDR3 bases: TGCGCCAGCAGTCAAAAACTTGGGGCCCTCCTCCCGCAGGCGCCCTACAATGAGCAGTTCTTC. This translates into CASSQKLGALLPQAPYNEQFF.

The rearrangement uses TRBV3-1 and TRBJ1-1, with D possibly matching TRBD1 (5 bases). Germline-derived CDR1 and CDR2 are LGHDT and YNNKEL (reference sequence). Trimming took 4 bases from V and 11 from J, leaving 17 bases between them. The CDR3 loop spans 13 amino acids. CDR3 nucleotides: TGTGCCAGCAGCCCTAAACGGGGGGAGATCGCTTTCTTT. Its protein product is CASSPKRGEIAFF.

This clonotype has only a few counts. The chain carries TRBV10-1 and TRBJ2-4, with TRBD1 matching 10 bases. V was pared by 2 bases and J by 5 bases, with 0 bases of the junction left unmatched. The CDR3 has 14 residues. The germline gives CDR1 WNHNN, CDR2 SYGVQD (reference sequence). This CDR3 is CASSEGTGENIQYF. For the CDR3, the DNA is TGCGCCAGCAGTGAGGGGACAGGGGAAAACATTCAGTACTTC.

This clonotype was seen more than once but under ten times. The CDR3 is CASSLSGSTGNTIYF. The CDR3, as DNA: TGTGCCAGCAGTTTATCAGGATCTACTGGAAACACCATATATTTT. This rearrangement joins TRBV27 to TRBJ1-3; D not resolved. Germline values: CDR1 MNHEY, CDR2 SMNVEV (reference sequence). The CDR3 has 15 residues. With 0 bases removed from V and 2 bases from J, the gap between germline ends came to 8 bases.

The chain has TRBV12-3 or TRBV12-4 and TRBJ1-2; TRBD1 is a possible D gene (5 bases). This CDR3 is built from 14 residues. Trimming took off 6 bases at V and 7 bases at J, with 18 bases between the two ends. The CDR3 sequence: CASSYQGGRGGYTF. CDR3 nucleotide sequence: TGTGCCAGCAGCTATCAAGGAGGAAGGGGTGGCTACACCTTC.